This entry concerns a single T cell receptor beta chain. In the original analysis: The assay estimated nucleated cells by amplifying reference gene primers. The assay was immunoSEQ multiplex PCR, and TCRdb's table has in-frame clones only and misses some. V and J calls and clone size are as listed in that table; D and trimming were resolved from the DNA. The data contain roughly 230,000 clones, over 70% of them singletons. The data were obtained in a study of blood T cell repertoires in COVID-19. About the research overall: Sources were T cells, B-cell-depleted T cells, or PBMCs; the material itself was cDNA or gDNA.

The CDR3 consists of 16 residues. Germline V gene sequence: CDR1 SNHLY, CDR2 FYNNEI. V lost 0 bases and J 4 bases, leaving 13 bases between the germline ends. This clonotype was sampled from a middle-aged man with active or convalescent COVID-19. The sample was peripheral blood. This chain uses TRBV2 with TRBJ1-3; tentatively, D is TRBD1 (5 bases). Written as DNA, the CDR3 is TGTGCCAGCAGTGAAGCGCGGGGGGGTAGAGGAAACACCATATATTTT. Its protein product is CASSEARGGRGNTIYF.